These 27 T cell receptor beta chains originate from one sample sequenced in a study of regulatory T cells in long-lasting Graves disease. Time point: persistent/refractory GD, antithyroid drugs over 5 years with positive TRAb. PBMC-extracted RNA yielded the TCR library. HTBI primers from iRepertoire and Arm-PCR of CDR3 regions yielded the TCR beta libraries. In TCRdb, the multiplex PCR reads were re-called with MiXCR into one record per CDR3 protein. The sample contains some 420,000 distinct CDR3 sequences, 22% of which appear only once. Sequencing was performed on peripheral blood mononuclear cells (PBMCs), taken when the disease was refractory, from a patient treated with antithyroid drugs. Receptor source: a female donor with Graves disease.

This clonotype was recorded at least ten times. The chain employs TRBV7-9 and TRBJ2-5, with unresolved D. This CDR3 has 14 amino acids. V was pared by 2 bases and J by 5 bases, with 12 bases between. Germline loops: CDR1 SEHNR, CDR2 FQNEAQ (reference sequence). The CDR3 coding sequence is TGTGCCAGCAGCTTATTGGGGTATGGCGAGACCCAGTACTTC. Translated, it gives CASSLLGYGETQYF.

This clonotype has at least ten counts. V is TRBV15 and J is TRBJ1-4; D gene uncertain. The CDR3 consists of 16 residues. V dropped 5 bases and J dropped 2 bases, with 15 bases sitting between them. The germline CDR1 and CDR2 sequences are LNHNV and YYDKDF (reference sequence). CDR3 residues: CATSLSTLGTNEKLFF. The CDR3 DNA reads TGTGCCACCAGCCTCTCTACCCTCGGGACTAATGAAAAACTGTTTTTT.

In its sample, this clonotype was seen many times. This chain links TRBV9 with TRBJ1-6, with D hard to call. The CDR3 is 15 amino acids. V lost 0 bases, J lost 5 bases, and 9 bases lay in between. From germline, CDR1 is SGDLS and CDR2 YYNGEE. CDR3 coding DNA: TGTGCCAGCAGCGTAGGGGGAGAGAATAATTCACCCCTCCACTTT. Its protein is CASSVGGENNSPLHF.

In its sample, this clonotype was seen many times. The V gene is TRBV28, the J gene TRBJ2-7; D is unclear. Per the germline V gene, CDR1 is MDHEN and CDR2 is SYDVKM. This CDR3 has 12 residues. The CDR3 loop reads CVSSLSGYEQYF. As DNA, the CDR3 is TGTGTTTCTAGTTTGTCGGGCTACGAGCAGTACTTC.

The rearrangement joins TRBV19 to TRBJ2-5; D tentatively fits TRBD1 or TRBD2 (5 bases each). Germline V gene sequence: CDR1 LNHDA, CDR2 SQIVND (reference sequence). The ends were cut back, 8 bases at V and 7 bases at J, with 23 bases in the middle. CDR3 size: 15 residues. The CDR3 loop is CASRPFMGDGGTQYF. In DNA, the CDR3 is TGTGCCAGTCGGCCCTTCATGGGGGATGGAGGGACCCAGTACTTC.

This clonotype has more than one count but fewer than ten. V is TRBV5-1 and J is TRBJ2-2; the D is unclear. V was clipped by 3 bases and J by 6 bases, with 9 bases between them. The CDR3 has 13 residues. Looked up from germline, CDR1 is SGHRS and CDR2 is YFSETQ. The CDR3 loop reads CASSWPRSGELFF. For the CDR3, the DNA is TGCGCCAGCAGCTGGCCGCGTTCCGGGGAGCTGTTTTTT.

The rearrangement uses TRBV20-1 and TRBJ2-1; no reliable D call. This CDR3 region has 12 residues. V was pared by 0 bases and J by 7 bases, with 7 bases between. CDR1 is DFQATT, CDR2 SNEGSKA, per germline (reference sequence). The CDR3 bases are TGCAGTGCTAGAGATCTATGGAATGAGCAGTTCTTC. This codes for CSARDLWNEQFF.

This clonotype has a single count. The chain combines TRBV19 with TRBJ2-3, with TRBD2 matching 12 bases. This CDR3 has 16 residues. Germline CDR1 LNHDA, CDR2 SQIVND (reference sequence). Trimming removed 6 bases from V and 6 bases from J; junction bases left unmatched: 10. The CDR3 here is CASSKLAGGSGDTQYF. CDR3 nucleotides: TGTGCCAGTAGCAAACTAGCGGGGGGCTCCGGTGATACGCAGTATTTT.

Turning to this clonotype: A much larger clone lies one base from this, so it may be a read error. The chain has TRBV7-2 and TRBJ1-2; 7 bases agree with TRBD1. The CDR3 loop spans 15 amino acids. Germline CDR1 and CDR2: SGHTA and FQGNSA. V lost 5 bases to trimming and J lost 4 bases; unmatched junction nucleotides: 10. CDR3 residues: CASSPWGQRVYGYTF. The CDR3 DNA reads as TGTGCCAGCAGCCCATGGGGACAGAGGGTCTATGGCTACACCTTC.

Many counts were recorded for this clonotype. CDR3 sequence: CASAEPEYYGYTF. Here the CDR3 DNA reads TGTGCCAGCGCAGAGCCGGAGTACTATGGCTACACCTTC. The V gene is TRBV12-3 or TRBV12-4, the J gene TRBJ1-2; no firm D call. V lost 8 bases and J lost 3, with 13 bases in between. The CDR3 length is 13 residues.

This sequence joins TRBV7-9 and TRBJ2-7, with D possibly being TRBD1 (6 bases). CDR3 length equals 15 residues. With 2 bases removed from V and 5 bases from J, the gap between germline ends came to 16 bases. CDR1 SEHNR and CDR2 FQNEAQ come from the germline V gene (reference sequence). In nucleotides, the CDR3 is TGTGCCAGCAGCTTAATTTGGACAGAATCCCACGAGCAGTACTTC. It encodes CASSLIWTESHEQYF.

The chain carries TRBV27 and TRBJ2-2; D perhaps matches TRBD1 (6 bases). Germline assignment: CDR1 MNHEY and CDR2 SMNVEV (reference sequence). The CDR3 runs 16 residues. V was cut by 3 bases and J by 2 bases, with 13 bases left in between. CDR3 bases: TGTGCCAGCAGTTTGGGTACAGGGCCTAACACCGGGGAGCTGTTTTTT. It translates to CASSLGTGPNTGELFF.

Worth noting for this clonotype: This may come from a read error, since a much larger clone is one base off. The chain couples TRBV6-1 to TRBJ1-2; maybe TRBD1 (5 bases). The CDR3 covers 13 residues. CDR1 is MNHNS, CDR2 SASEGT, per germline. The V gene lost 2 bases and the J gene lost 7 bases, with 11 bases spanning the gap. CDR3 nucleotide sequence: TGTGCCAGCAGTGAACAGACAGCCTGTGGCTACACCTTC. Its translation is CASSEQTACGYTF.

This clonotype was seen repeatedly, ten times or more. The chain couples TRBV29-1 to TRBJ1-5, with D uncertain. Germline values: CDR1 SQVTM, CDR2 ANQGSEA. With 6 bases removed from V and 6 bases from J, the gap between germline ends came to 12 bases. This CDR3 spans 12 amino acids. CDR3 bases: TGCAGCGTCTCAGGACCGAGTCAGCCCCAGCATTTT. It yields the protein CSVSGPSQPQHF.

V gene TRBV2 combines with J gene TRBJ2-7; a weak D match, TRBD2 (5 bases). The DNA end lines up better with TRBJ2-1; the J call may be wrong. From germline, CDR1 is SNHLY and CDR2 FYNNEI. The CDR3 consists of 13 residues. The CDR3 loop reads CASSAEVGNEQFF. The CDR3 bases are TGTGCCAGCAGCGCGGAGGTAGGCAATGAGCAGTTCTTC.

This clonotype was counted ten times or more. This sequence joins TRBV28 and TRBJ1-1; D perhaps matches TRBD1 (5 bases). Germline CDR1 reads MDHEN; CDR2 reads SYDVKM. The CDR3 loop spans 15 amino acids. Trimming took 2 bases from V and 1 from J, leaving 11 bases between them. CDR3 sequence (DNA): TGTGCCAGCAGTTTAGGAGGGGCGGGGAACACTGAAGCTTTCTTT. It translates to CASSLGGAGNTEAFF. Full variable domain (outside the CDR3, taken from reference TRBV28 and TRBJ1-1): DVKVTQSSRYLVKRTGEKVFLECVQDMDHENMFWYRQDPGLGLRLIYFSYDVKMKEKGDIPEGYSVSREKKERFSLILESASTNQTSMYLCASSLGGAGNTEAFFGQGTRLTVV.

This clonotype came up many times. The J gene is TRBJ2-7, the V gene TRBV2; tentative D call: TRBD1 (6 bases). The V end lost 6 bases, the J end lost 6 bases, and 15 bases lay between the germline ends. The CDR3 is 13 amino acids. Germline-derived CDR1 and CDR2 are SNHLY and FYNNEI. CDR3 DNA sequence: TGTGCCAGCAGGCAAACAGGGAGTCCCGAGCAGTACTTC. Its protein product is CASRQTGSPEQYF.

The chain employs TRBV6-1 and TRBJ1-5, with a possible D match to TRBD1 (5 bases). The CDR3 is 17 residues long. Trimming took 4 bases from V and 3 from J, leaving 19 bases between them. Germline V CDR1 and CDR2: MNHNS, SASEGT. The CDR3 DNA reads TGTGCCAGCAGTGCTACGTCCGGGGCCGGCTCCAATCAGCCCCAGCATTTT. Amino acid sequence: CASSATSGAGSNQPQHF.

CDR3 residues: CASSVGEGRYEGEQYF. CDR3 DNA: TGTGCCAGCAGCGTAGGGGAGGGAAGATACGAGGGCGAGCAGTACTTC. The chain recombines TRBV9 with TRBJ2-7, with 7 bases fitting TRBD2. Germline V lookup: CDR1 SGDLS, CDR2 YYNGEE. The CDR3 contains 16 residues. After removal of 0 bases from V and 6 bases from J, the junction contained 12 bases not matched to a gene.

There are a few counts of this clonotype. The CDR3 DNA follows: TGCGCCAGCAGCTTGTGGACAGGGAACACTGAAGCTTTCTTT. This encodes CASSLWTGNTEAFF. The V gene is TRBV5-1, the J gene TRBJ1-1, with 7 bases lining up with TRBD1. CDR1 and CDR2 from the germline V gene are SGHRS and YFSETQ. Trimming at V came to 1 base and at J to 1 base, leaving 1 base not matched to a gene. CDR3 length: 14 residues.

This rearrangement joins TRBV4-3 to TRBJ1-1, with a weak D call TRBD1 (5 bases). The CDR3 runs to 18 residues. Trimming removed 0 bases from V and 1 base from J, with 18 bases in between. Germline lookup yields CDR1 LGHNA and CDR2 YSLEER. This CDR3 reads CASSQDNGWAGSNTEAFF. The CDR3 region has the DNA TGCGCCAGCAGCCAAGATAACGGGTGGGCAGGGTCGAACACTGAAGCTTTCTTT.

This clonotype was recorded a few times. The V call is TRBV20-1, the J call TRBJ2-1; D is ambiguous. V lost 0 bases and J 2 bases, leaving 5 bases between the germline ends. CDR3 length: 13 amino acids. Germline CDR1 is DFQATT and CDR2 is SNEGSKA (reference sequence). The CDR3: CSAREDPYNEQFF. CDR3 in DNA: TGCAGTGCTAGAGAAGACCCCTACAATGAGCAGTTCTTC.

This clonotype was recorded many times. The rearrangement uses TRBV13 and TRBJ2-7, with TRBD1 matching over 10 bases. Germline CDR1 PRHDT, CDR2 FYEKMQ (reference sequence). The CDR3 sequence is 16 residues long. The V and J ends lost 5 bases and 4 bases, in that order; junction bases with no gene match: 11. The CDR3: CASSPRDRGKEYEQYF. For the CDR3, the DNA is TGTGCCAGCAGCCCCCGGGACAGGGGAAAGGAATACGAGCAGTACTTC.

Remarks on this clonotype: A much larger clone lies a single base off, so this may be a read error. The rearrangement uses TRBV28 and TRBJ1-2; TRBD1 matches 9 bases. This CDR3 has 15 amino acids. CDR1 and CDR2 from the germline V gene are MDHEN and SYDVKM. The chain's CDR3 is CSSRAGTGNMYGYTF. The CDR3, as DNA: TGTTCCAGCAGGGCCGGGACAGGGAACATGTATGGCTACACCTTC.

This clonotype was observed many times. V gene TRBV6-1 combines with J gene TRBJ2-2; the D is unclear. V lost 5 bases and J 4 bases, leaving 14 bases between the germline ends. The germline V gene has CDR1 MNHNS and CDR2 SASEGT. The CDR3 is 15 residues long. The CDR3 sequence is CASSTSSQATGELFF. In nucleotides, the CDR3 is TGTGCCAGCAGTACTTCATCCCAGGCCACCGGGGAGCTGTTTTTT.

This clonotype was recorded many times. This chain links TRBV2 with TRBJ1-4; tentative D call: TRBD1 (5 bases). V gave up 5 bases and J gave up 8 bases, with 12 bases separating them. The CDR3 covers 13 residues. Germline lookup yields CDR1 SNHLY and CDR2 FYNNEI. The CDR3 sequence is CASSYGRDEKLFF. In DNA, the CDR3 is TGTGCCAGCAGTTACGGACGGGACGAAAAACTGTTTTTT.

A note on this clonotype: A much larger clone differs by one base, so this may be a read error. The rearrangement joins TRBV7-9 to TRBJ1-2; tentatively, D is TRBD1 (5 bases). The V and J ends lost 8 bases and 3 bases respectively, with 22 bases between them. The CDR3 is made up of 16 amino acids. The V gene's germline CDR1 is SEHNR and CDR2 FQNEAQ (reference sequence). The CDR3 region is CASGPPRGTEDYGYTF. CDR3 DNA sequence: TGTGCCAGCGGCCCGCCAAGGGGCACCGAGGACTATGGCTACACCTTC.